This T cell receptor (beta chain) was identified during a study of cytomegalovirus exposure and HLA in healthy donors. Points from the study as a whole: Common viral pathogens seemed to be connected with several of the most significant clusters, according to a later analysis. The study listed under 200 cytomegalovirus-associated TCR beta chains. Association with HLA alleles at 0.05 false discovery rate was found for 15,000 to 20,000 TCR beta sequences in a later analysis.

For this clone: Its matching antigen is unknown.

The CDR3 is 14 residues long. Germline V gene lookup returns CDR1 SGHAT and CDR2 FQNNGV. With 1 base clipped from V and 7 bases from J, the junction kept 4 bases outside the gene matches. PCR primers comprised 60 Vbeta and 13 Jbeta primers. This table comes from immunoSEQ multiplex PCR, and its TCRdb copy is limited to in-frame clones, with some not included. The repertoire consists of under 200,000 clones, with 75% occurring once and the leading ten covering about 2.7%. Sequencing input: PBMCs. The chain recombines TRBV11-2 with TRBJ2-7, with 10 bases lining up with TRBD1. The receptor's source is a woman between 50 and 59 years old in good health and CMV-seropositive. CDR3 loop: CASSLGDRGIEQYF. The CDR3 bases are TGTGCCAGCAGCTTAGGGGACAGGGGAATTGAGCAGTACTTC.